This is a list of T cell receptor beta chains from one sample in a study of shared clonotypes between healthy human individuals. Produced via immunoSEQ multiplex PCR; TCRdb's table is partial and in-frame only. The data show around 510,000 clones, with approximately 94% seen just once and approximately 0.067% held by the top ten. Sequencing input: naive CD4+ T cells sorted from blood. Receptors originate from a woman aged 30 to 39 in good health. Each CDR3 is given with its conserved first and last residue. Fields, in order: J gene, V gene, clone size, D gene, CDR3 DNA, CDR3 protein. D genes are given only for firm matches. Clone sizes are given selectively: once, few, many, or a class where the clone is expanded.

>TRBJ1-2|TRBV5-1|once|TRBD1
TGCGCCAGCAGCTTGGAATGGCAGGGGGGTGGCTACACCTTC
CASSLEWQGGGYTF
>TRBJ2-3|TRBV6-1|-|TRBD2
TGTGCCAGCAGTCTGACGGGGGGAACAGATACGCAGTATTTT
CASSLTGGTDTQYF
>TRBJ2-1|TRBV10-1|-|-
TGCGCCAGCAGTCCCCCGGGTTCCAATGAGCAGTTCTTC
CASSPPGSNEQFF
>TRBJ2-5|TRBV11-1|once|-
TGTGCCAGCAGCTTAGGGTGGGCAGGACAAGAGACCCAGTACTTC
CASSLGWAGQETQYF
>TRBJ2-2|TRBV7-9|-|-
TGTGCCAGCAGCTCAAGGATCGCGAACACCGGGGAGCTGTTTTTT
CASSSRIANTGELFF
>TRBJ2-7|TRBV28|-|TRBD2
TGTGCCAGCAGTCTAGCGGGAGAAGGACGGTACGAGCAGTACTTC
CASSLAGEGRYEQYF
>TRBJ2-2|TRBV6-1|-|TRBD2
TGTGCCAGCAGGCAACTAGCGACCAACACCGGGGAGCTGTTTTTT
CASRQLATNTGELFF
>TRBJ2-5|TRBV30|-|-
TGTGCCTGGAGTGTGTATGAGACCCAGTACTTC
CAWSVYETQYF
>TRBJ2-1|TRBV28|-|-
TGTGCCAGCAGTTCGCAGTCGGCCCCAAGATACAATGAGCAGTTCTTC
CASSSQSAPRYNEQFF
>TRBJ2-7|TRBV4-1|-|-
TGCGCCAGCAGCCAAGAGCAATATGGCGAACGCCGCTACGAGCAGTACTTC
CASSQEQYGERRYEQYF
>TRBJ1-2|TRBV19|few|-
TGTGCCAGTAGGACGGGCCACTATGGCTACACCTTC
CASRTGHYGYTF
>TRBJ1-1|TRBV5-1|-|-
TGCGCCAGCAGCTTGGCTGAGATGAACACTGAAGCTTTCTTT
CASSLAEMNTEAFF
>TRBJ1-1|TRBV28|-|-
TGTGCCAGCAGAGCCACAGGACTTTCTGAAGCTTTCTTT
CASRATGLSEAFF
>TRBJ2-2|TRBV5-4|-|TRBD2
TGTGCCAGCCACGTAGCGGGAGGGAGGACCGGGGAGCTGTTTTTT
CASHVAGGRTGELFF
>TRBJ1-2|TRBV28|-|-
TGTGCCAGCAGGTTGACTAGTCGCTATGGCTACACCTTC
CASRLTSRYGYTF
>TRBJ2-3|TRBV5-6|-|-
TGTGCCAGCAGCTTTTCGGGGGCAGATACGCAGTATTTT
CASSFSGADTQYF
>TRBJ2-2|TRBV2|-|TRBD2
TGTGCCAGCCTAGCGGGAGAAAACACCGGGGAGCTGTTTTTT
CASLAGENTGELFF
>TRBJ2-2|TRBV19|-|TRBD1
TGTGCCAGTTCAAAGAGGGACAGGGGGCGACTGAGGACCGGGGAGCTGTTTTTT
CASSKRDRGRLRTGELFF
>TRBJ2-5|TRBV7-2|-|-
TGTGCCAGCAGCTTATTGTGGGGACCACAAGAGACCCAGTACTTC
CASSLLWGPQETQYF
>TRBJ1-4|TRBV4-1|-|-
TGCGCCAGCAGCCAAGATTGGGGTGAAAAACTGTTTTTT
CASSQDWGEKLFF
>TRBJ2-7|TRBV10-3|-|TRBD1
TGTGCCATCAGTGAGTCCCCTGGCCTCCTCGGACAGGGGGCAGGTGAGCAGTACTTC
CAISESPGLLGQGAGEQYF
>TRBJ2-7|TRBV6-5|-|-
TGTGCCAGCAGTACCAGAGCCTACGAGCAGTACTTC
CASSTRAYEQYF
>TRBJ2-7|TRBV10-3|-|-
TGTGCCATCAGTGAGTCAGGGCAGGGTGCTTACGAGCAGTACTTC
CAISESGQGAYEQYF